This T cell receptor (beta chain) was identified in a study of cytomegalovirus exposure and HLA in healthy donors. This PCR relied on a set of 60 Vbeta primers and 13 Jbeta primers. The data were produced by immunoSEQ multiplex PCR, yet TCRdb's version contains in-frame clones alone and is incomplete. The sample holds about 190,000 clones, around 83% seen once. The sample was PBMCs. The TCR was taken from a man aged 35 to 55 in good health and CMV-seropositive.

The DNA for the CDR3 is TGTGCCAGCAGCTTAAACCGGGGTAACACTGAAGCTTTCTTT. Protein: CASSLNRGNTEAFF. This rearrangement joins TRBV7-8 to TRBJ1-1, with D unclear. CDR1 SGHVS and CDR2 FQNEAQ come from the germline V gene. The V end lost 2 bases, the J end lost 2 bases, and 9 bases lay between the germline ends. This CDR3 comprises 14 residues.